This T cell receptor beta chain was sequenced in a study of T cell repertoires in cytomegalovirus infection (dated by TCRdb to about 2019). As for the study more broadly: Recently identified HLA-C-restricted CMV epitopes, whose presentation resists viral immunomodulation, were targeted by peptide stimulations together with well-studied HLA-B-restricted epitopes. Donor HLA type was relevant to the analysis, as public TCR beta signatures indicated carriage of CMV infection together with the matching HLA type. Broader findings and caveats from the paper: The ex vivo response was dominated by HLA-C-restricted CMV-specific TCR beta clonotypes, which also provided the single most frequent clonotype in two of eight donors. In both this cohort and an independent cohort of some 350 donors, the cumulative frequency of public TCR beta family members distinguished carriers of CMV infection plus the relevant HLA type.

Turning to this clonotype: Which antigen it targets is not known. No base quality values were provided; no much bigger clone lies one nucleotide off.

Per the publication, the treatment or condition label means: in vitro stimulation with specific CMV peptide epitopes to enrich CMV-specific T cells. Sequencing took place on an Illumina HiSeq 1500. TCRdb applied fastp at Q25 and MiXCR to the public reads, then kept only in-frame beta chains. Records with the same CDR3 protein are collapsed into one entry carrying the most frequent genes and DNA. For this sample there are about 920,000 distinct CDR3 sequences; about a third appear just once. The ten largest clones add up to roughly an eighth of the sample. According to the germline V gene (reference sequence), CDR1 reads SGHNT and CDR2 reads YYREEE. The CDR3 sequence holds 14 residues, the cysteine and valine included. The CDR3 DNA has 42 bases and is translated from base 1. V loses 3 bases at its end and J loses 7 bases; junction bases beyond the gene matches: 5.

The specimen comprised cultured CD8+ T cells from PBMCs, sampled from culture after CMV antigen stimulation. This TCR was sampled from a human donor in good health (CMV status not recorded). Some clones in this sample may be carry-over from other donors' samples. The chain was built from TRBV5-4 and TRBJ2-7, with 12 junctional bases fitting TRBD1. The DNA sequence follows: TGTGCCAGCAGCTCGGGACAGGGGGCTTGGGAGCAGTACGTC. It specifies CASSSGQGAWEQYV.